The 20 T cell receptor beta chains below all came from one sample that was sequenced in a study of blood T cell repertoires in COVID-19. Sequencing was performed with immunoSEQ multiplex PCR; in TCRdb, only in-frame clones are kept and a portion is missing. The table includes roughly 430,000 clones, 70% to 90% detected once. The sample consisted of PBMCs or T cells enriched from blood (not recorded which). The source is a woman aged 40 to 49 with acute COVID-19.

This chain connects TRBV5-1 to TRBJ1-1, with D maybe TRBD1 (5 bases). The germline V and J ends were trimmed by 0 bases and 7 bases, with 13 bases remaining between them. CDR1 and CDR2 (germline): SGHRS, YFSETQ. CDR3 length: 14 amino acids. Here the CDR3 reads CASSLVVGPGEAFF. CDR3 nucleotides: TGCGCCAGCAGCTTGGTGGTGGGGCCCGGTGAAGCTTTCTTT.

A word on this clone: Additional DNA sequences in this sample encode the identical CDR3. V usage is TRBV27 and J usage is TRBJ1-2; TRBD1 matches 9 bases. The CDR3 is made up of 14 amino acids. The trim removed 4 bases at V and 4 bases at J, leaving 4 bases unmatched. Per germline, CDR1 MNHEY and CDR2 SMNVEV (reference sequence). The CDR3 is CASSYRGQGYGYTF. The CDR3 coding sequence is TGTGCCAGCAGTTACAGGGGGCAAGGCTATGGCTACACCTTC.

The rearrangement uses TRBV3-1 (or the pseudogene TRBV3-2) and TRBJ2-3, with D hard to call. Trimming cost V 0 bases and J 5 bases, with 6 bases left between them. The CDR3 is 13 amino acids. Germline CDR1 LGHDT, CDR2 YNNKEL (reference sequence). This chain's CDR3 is CASSQDGLDTQYF. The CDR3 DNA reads TGTGCCAGCAGCCAAGATGGGCTAGATACGCAGTATTTT.

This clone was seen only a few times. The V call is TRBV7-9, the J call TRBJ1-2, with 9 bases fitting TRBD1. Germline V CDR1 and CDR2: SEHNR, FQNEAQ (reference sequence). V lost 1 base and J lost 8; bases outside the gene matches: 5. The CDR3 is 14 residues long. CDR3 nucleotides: TGTGCCAGCAGCTTAGGAGACAGGGGGACCGGCTACACCTTC. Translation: CASSLGDRGTGYTF.

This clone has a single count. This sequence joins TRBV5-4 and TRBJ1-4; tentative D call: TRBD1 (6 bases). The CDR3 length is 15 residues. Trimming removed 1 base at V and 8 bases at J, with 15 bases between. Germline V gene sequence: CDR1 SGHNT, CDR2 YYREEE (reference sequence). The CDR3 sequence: CASSLTSTGNEKLFF. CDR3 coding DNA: TGTGCCAGCAGCTTGACTTCGACAGGAAACGAAAAACTGTTTTTT.

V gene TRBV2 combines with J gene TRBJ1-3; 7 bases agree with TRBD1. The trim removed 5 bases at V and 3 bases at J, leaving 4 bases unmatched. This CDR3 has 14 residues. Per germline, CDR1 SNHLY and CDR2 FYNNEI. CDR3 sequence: CASSRQGFGNTIYF. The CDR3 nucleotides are TGTGCCAGCAGTCGACAGGGTTTTGGAAACACCATATATTTT.

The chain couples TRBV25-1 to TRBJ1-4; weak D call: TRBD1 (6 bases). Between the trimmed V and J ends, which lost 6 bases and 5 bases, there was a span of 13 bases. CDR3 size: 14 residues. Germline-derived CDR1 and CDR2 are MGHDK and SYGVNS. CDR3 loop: CASSVQGRNEKLFF. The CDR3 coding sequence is TGTGCCAGCAGCGTACAGGGAAGGAATGAAAAACTGTTTTTT.

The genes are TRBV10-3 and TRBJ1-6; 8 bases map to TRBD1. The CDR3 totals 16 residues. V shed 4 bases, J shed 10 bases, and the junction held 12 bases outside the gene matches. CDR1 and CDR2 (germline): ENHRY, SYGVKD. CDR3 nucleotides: TGTGCCATCAGTGCCTCACAGGGGGTGTTAGGGTCACCCCTCCACTTT. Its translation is CAISASQGVLGSPLHF.

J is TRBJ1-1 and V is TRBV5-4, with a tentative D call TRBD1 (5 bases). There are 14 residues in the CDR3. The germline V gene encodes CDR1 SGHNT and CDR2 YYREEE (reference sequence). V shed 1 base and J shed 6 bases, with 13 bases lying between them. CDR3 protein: CASSLSGGGAEAFF. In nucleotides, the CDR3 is TGTGCCAGCAGCTTGTCTGGGGGAGGTGCTGAAGCTTTCTTT.

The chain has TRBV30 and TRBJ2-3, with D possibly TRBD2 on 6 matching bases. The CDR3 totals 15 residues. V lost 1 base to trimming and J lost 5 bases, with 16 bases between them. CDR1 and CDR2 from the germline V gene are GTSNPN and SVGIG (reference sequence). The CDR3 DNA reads TGTGCCTGGAGTGAGGGCGGGGAGGTCGGAGATACGCAGTATTTT. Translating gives CAWSEGGEVGDTQYF.

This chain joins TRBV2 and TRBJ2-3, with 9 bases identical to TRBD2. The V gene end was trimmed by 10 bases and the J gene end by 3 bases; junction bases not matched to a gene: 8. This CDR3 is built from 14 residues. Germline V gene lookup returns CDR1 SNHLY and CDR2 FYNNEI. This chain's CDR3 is CAIPQAGGTDTQYF. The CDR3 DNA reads TGTGCCATCCCGCAAGCGGGGGGAACAGATACGCAGTATTTT.

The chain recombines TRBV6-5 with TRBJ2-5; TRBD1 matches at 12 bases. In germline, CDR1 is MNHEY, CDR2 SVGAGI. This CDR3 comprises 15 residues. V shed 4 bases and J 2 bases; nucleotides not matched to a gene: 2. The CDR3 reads CASSWDRGRQETQYF. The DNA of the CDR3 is TGTGCCAGCAGTTGGGACAGGGGGCGACAAGAGACCCAGTACTTC.

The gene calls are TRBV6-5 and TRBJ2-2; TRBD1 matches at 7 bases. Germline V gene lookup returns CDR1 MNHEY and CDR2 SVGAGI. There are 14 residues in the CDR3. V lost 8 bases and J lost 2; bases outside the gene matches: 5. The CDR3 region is CASRTGPNTGELFF. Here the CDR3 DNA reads TGTGCCAGCCGGACAGGACCTAACACCGGGGAGCTGTTTTTT.

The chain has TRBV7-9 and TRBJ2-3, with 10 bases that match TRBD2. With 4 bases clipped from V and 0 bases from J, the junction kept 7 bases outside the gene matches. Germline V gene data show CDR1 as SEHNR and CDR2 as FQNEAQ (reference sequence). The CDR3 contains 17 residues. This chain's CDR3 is CASSSPLAGGSTDTQYF. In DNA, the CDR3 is TGTGCCAGCAGCTCTCCTTTAGCGGGGGGTAGCACAGATACGCAGTATTTT.

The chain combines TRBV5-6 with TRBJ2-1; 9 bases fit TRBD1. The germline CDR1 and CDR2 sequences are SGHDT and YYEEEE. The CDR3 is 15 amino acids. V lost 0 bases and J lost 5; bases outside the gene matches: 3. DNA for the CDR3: TGTGCCAGCAGCTTGGGGGACAGGGCAAACAATGAGCAGTTCTTC. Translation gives CASSLGDRANNEQFF.

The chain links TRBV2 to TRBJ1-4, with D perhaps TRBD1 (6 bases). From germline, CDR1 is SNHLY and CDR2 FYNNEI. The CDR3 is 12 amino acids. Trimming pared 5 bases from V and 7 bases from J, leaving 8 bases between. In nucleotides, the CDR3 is TGTGCCAGCAGTCCACAGGGTGAAAAACTGTTTTTT. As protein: CASSPQGEKLFF.

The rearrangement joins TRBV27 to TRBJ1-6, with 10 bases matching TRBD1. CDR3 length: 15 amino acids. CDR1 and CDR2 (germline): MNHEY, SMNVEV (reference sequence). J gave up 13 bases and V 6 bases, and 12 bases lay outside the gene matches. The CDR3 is CASRSEGQGSRPLHF. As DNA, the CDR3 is TGTGCCAGCAGAAGCGAGGGACAGGGGAGCCGGCCCCTCCACTTT.

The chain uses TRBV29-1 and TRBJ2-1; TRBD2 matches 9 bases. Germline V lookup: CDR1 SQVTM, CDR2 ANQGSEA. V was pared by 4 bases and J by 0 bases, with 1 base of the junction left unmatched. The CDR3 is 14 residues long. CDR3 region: CSVGRGGSYNEQFF. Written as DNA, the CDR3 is TGCAGCGTTGGGCGGGGGGGCTCCTACAATGAGCAGTTCTTC.

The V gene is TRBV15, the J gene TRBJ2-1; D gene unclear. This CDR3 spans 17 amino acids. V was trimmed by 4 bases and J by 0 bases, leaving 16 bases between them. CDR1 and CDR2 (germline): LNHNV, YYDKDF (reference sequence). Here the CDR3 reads CATSNLGSLSSYNEQFF. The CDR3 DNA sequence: TGTGCCACCAGCAACCTCGGGTCCCTAAGCTCCTACAATGAGCAGTTCTTC.

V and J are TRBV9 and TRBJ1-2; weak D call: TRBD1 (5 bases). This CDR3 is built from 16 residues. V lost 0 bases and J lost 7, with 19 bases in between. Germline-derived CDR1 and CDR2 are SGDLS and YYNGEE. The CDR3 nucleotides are TGTGCCAGCAGCGTAGCTTGGTCGGGTTGGAGGGGTGGCTACACCTTC. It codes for CASSVAWSGWRGGYTF.